The 22 T cell receptor beta chains below were found in one sample sequenced in a study of T cell repertoires in cytomegalovirus infection. TCRdb reanalysed the reads using MiXCR and keeps one entry per CDR3 protein. Of around 530,000 distinct CDR3 sequences in the sample, roughly 29% were seen once. Sample: PBMCs. These receptors were collected from a human donor in good health (CMV status not recorded). Some clones in this sample may be carry-over from other donors' samples.

The chain carries TRBV25-1 and TRBJ1-2; 9 bases are a match to TRBD1. Trimming took 4 bases from V and 6 from J; bases not matched to a gene: 3. Germline CDR1 is MGHDK and CDR2 is SYGVNS. CDR3 size: 13 residues. The CDR3 DNA is TGTGCCAGCAGTGCGGGACAGGGCGATGGCTACACCTTC. This translates into CASSAGQGDGYTF.

This clonotype appeared many times. This chain uses TRBV12-3 or TRBV12-4 with TRBJ2-1, with 7 bases lining up with TRBD1. Germline trimming cut 5 bases from V and 7 bases from J; bases unmatched to any gene: 5. This CDR3 is 13 amino acids long. This CDR3 reads CASSPDRANEQFF. The CDR3 coding sequence is TGTGCCAGCAGTCCCGACAGGGCTAATGAGCAGTTCTTC.

The chain employs TRBV7-2 and TRBJ2-1; D ambiguous. In germline, CDR1 is SGHTA, CDR2 FQGNSA. The CDR3 has 14 amino acids. The germline V and J ends were trimmed by 1 base and 7 bases, with 11 bases remaining between them. CDR3 sequence (DNA): TGTGCCAGCAGCTTAGGAGGACCGACGAATGAGCAGTTCTTC. Residues: CASSLGGPTNEQFF.

In this sample, this clonotype turned up many times. The genes are TRBV7-9 and TRBJ2-3; D is ambiguous. In germline, CDR1 is SEHNR, CDR2 FQNEAQ (reference sequence). CDR3 length equals 16 residues. V lost 1 base, J lost 0 bases, and 11 bases lay in between. CDR3 DNA: TGTGCCAGCAGCTTAGTATCGGTCACTAGCACAGATACGCAGTATTTT. Amino acid sequence: CASSLVSVTSTDTQYF.

The gene calls are TRBV19 and TRBJ2-3; D is perhaps TRBD2 (6 bases). Trimming took off 4 bases at V and 2 bases at J, with 13 bases between the two ends. This CDR3 has 15 residues. Germline lookup yields CDR1 LNHDA and CDR2 SQIVND (reference sequence). The CDR3 bases are TGTGCCAGTAGTACAGTCGGGGGTTTCACAGATACGCAGTATTTT. This encodes CASSTVGGFTDTQYF.

The chain links TRBV10-3 to TRBJ2-3, with 10 nucleotides matching TRBD2. V was pared by 6 bases and J by 2 bases, with 8 bases of the junction left unmatched. CDR3 length: 16 residues. In germline, CDR1 is ENHRY, CDR2 SYGVKD. CDR3 sequence: CAIRRTSGLFTDTQYF. Here the CDR3 DNA reads TGTGCCATCAGGAGGACTAGCGGTCTCTTCACAGATACGCAGTATTTT.

The chain links TRBV6-6 to TRBJ2-1, with D possibly TRBD1 on 6 matching bases. The CDR3 is 14 residues long. Trimming left V 5 bases short and J 7 bases short, with 15 bases between. Germline lookup yields CDR1 MNHNY and CDR2 SVGAGI (reference sequence). Here the CDR3 reads CASSPDRTSNEQFF. The DNA for the CDR3 is TGTGCCAGCAGTCCCGACAGGACCTCGAATGAGCAGTTCTTC.

This clonotype was seen many times. V and J are TRBV7-6 and TRBJ2-5; possible D gene TRBD2, 6 bases. In germline, CDR1 is SGHVS, CDR2 FNYEAQ. V gave up 5 bases and J gave up 2 bases, with 15 bases separating them. The CDR3 spans 15 residues. The CDR3 region is CASSNDGRGQETQYF. CDR3 nucleotides: TGTGCCAGCAGCAATGACGGCCGGGGGCAAGAGACCCAGTACTTC.

CDR3 in amino acids: CASRIRGTDTQYF. The CDR3 DNA is TGTGCCAGCAGAATAAGGGGCACAGATACGCAGTATTTT. J is TRBJ2-3 and V is TRBV12-3 or TRBV12-4; D uncertain. Trimming removed 6 bases from V and 1 base from J, with 8 bases in between. The CDR3 length is 13 residues.

The rearrangement uses TRBV20-1 and TRBJ2-1, with 7 bases that match TRBD1. V lost 6 bases to trimming and J lost 1 base; unmatched junction nucleotides: 3. This CDR3 spans 13 amino acids. The germline V gene has CDR1 DFQATT and CDR2 SNEGSKA (reference sequence). CDR3 bases: TGCAGTGCCAGGGGGAAGTCCTACAATGAGCAGTTCTTC. Translation: CSARGKSYNEQFF.

The count of this clonotype is one. The V call is TRBV19, the J call TRBJ2-2; TRBD1 aligns across 7 bases. This CDR3 comprises 15 residues. V gave up 7 bases and J gave up 1 base; unmatched junction bases: 6. Germline V gene lookup returns CDR1 LNHDA and CDR2 SQIVND (reference sequence). CDR3: CASTETGRNTGELFF. CDR3 sequence (DNA): TGTGCCAGTACCGAGACAGGGCGGAACACCGGGGAGCTGTTTTTT.

The V and J genes are TRBV6-2 or TRBV6-3 and TRBJ2-2; TRBD2 matches at 11 bases. Losses at the gene ends were 8 bases for V and 0 bases for J; bases not matched to a gene: 11. Looked up from germline, CDR1 is MNHEY and CDR2 is SVGEGT. This CDR3 has 18 amino acids. CDR3 sequence: CASSGGTSGRTNTGELFF. DNA of the CDR3: TGTGCCAGCTCCGGGGGGACTAGCGGCCGAACGAACACCGGGGAGCTGTTTTTT.

The rearrangement uses TRBV29-1 and TRBJ2-2, with D maybe TRBD1 (6 bases). The CDR3 totals 14 residues. Germline V gene data show CDR1 as SQVTM and CDR2 as ANQGSEA. CDR3 nucleotides: TGCAGTGTCCTACAGGGAACGAACACCGGGGAGCTGTTTTTT. Amino acid sequence: CSVLQGTNTGELFF.

The V and J genes are TRBV19 and TRBJ1-3; D gene uncertain. V lost 4 bases, J lost 9 bases, and 10 bases lay in between. The germline V gene has CDR1 LNHDA and CDR2 SQIVND (reference sequence). CDR3 length: 12 residues. CDR3 protein: CASSSKSGTIYF. For the CDR3, the DNA is TGTGCCAGTAGTAGCAAGTCCGGCACCATATATTTT.

In this sample, this clonotype turned up many times. The rearrangement joins TRBV7-6 to TRBJ2-1; 7 bases agree with TRBD2. V shed 3 bases, J shed 5 bases, and the junction held 7 bases outside the gene matches. CDR3 length: 15 amino acids. Per germline, CDR1 SGHVS and CDR2 FNYEAQ. CDR3 DNA: TGTGCCAGCAGCTTTTCGGCTAGCGGTAACAATGAGCAGTTCTTC. It translates to CASSFSASGNNEQFF.

Only a few counts were recorded for this clonotype. The chain has TRBV28 and TRBJ2-7; TRBD2 aligns across 9 bases. The junction had 4 bases not matched to a gene; V was cut back by 3 bases and J by 4 bases. The CDR3 totals 14 residues. Germline-derived CDR1 and CDR2 are MDHEN and SYDVKM. Here the CDR3 DNA reads TGTGCCAGCAGTTTGGCTAGCGGGATTTACGAGCAGTACTTC. This encodes CASSLASGIYEQYF.

Many counts were recorded for this clonotype. The chain has TRBV7-2 and TRBJ1-2; 9 bases are shared with TRBD1. J was trimmed by 7 bases and V by 5 bases; bases with no gene match: 11. CDR3 length: 15 residues. CDR1 and CDR2 from the germline V gene are SGHTA and FQGNSA. CDR3 protein: CASSRGDRDIGGYTF. The CDR3 DNA sequence: TGTGCCAGCAGCCGTGGGGACAGGGATATTGGTGGCTACACCTTC.

This clonotype was seen many times. The genes are TRBV7-6 and TRBJ2-5; the D gene is possibly TRBD2 (5 bases). The CDR3 sequence is 14 residues long. Per the germline V gene, CDR1 is SGHVS and CDR2 is FNYEAQ. The V gene lost 2 bases and the J gene lost 5 bases, with 12 bases spanning the gap. The CDR3 nucleotides read TGTGCCAGCAGCTTACGGGGAGAAGTGGAGACCCAGTACTTC. Residues: CASSLRGEVETQYF. Full variable domain (rest looked up from reference TRBV7-6 and TRBJ2-5): GAGVSQSPRYKVTKRGQDVALRCDPISGHVSLYWYRQALGQGPEFLTYFNYEAQQDKSGLPNDRFSAERPEGSISTLTIQRTEQRDSAMYRCASSLRGEVETQYFGPGTRLLVL.

This clonotype was observed a handful of times. The chain combines TRBV27 with TRBJ2-7; D is possibly TRBD1 (6 bases). Between the trimmed V and J ends, which lost 3 bases and 2 bases, there was a span of 11 bases. Germline V CDR1 and CDR2: MNHEY, SMNVEV (reference sequence). The CDR3 spans 14 residues. The CDR3 protein is CASSFGDTTYEQYF. The CDR3 DNA is TGTGCCAGCAGTTTTGGGGACACAACCTACGAGCAGTACTTC.

The genes are TRBV27 and TRBJ2-5; a weak D match, TRBD2 (5 bases). Germline CDR1 reads MNHEY; CDR2 reads SMNVEV (reference sequence). Trimming pared 8 bases from V and 1 base from J, leaving 11 bases between. The CDR3 extends over 13 amino acids. The CDR3 reads CASCPGSQETQYF. In nucleotides, the CDR3 is TGTGCCAGCTGCCCGGGATCCCAAGAGACCCAGTACTTC.

The chain joins TRBV6-2 or TRBV6-3 to TRBJ1-5; D unclear. Trimming removed 2 bases from V and 0 bases from J, with 8 bases in between. Germline CDR1 is MNHEY and CDR2 is SVGEGT. This CDR3 region has 15 residues. CDR3 DNA sequence: TGTGCCAGCAGTTACATGAGCTATAGCAATCAGCCCCAGCATTTT. This encodes CASSYMSYSNQPQHF.

This clonotype was seen ten or more times. V and J are TRBV6-2 or TRBV6-3 and TRBJ1-2; D possibly corresponds to TRBD1 (6 bases). The CDR3 is made up of 14 amino acids. Trimming took off 4 bases at V and 1 base at J, with 10 bases between the two ends. Germline lookup yields CDR1 MNHEY and CDR2 SVGEGT. As DNA, the CDR3 is TGTGCCAGCAGTTGGGACACGATTAACTATGGCTACACCTTC. Its protein product is CASSWDTINYGYTF.